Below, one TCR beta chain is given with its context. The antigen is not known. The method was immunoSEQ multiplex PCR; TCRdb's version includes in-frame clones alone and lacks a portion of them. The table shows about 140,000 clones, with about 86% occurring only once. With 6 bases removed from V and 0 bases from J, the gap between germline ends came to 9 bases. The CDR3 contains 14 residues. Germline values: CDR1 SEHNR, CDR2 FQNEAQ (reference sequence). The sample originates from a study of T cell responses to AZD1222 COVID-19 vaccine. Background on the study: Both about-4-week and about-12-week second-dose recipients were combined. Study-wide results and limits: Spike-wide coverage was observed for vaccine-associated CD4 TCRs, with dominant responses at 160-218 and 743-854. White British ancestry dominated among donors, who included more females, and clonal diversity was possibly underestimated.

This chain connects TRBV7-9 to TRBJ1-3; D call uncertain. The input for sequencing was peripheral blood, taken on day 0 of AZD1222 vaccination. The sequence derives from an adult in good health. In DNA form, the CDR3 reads TGTGCCAGCAGTCTTGCGGGCTCTGGAAACACCATATATTTT. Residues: CASSLAGSGNTIYF.